The next 20 T cell receptor beta chains were all read from a single sample in a study of naive and memory T cell subsets. Study-level findings and limits: A few larger clonotypes appeared in naive repertoires, especially CD8, possibly memory cells re-expressing CD45RA.

Antigen specificity for these receptors is unknown. An equimolar mix of two oligonucleotides served as the beta constant-region primer for TRBC1 and TRBC2. Four rounds of PCR amplified the ligated cDNA using nested alpha and beta constant-region primers plus SP2. TCRdb re-derived calls from the UMI-ligation and nested PCR reads in MiXCR, one entry per CDR3 protein. The sample shows roughly 92,000 distinct CDR3 sequences, roughly 10% of them seen only once. The material sequenced was naive CD4+ T cells from blood. The origin of the receptors is a human donor in good health.

This clonotype was counted between two and nine times. The rearrangement joins TRBV7-2 to TRBJ2-1; 7 bases match TRBD2. The CDR3 extends over 17 amino acids. The junction had 7 bases not matched to a gene; V was cut back by 2 bases and J by 0 bases. Germline V gene sequence: CDR1 SGHTA, CDR2 FQGNSA. The DNA for the CDR3 is TGTGCCAGCAGCTTATTAGTCCTAGCGGTCTCCTACAATGAGCAGTTCTTC. Residues: CASSLLVLAVSYNEQFF.

This chain connects TRBV20-1 to TRBJ2-3; 11 bases match TRBD2. The germline V gene encodes CDR1 DFQATT and CDR2 SNEGSKA (reference sequence). J lost 7 bases, V lost 2 bases, and 8 bases had no gene match. This CDR3 has 15 amino acids. In DNA, the CDR3 is TGCAGTGCTAGACCCTCTAGCGGGGGGCCTTATACGCAGTATTTT. It encodes CSARPSSGGPYTQYF.

This clonotype has just a few counts. J is TRBJ1-3 and V is TRBV5-1; D not certain. Germline CDR1 is SGHRS and CDR2 is YFSETQ. The CDR3 runs 14 residues. Trimming pared 5 bases from V and 0 bases from J, leaving 9 bases between. The DNA for the CDR3 is TGCGCCAGCAGTGCCAGCCGCTCTGGAAACACCATATATTTT. Translated: CASSASRSGNTIYF.

This clonotype was found a few times. The chain employs TRBV29-1 and TRBJ2-2; 8 positions agree with TRBD1. After removal of 7 bases from V and 1 base from J, the junction contained 2 bases not matched to a gene. This CDR3 comprises 13 residues. The V gene's germline CDR1 is SQVTM and CDR2 ANQGSEA. The CDR3 loop is CSAQGENTGELFF. DNA of the CDR3: TGCAGCGCACAGGGGGAGAACACCGGGGAGCTGTTTTTT.

In its sample, this clonotype was seen a few times. The gene calls are TRBV5-4 and TRBJ2-7, with TRBD2 matching 9 bases. The CDR3 sequence is 14 residues long. V was pared by 4 bases and J by 3 bases, with 5 bases of the junction left unmatched. Germline CDR1 and CDR2: SGHNT and YYREEE (reference sequence). CDR3 coding DNA: TGTGCCAGCAGCACCAGACTAGCGGACTACGAGCAGTACTTC. The encoded protein is CASSTRLADYEQYF.

In this sample, this clonotype turned up a few times. This chain joins TRBV12-3 or TRBV12-4 and TRBJ2-1, with D perhaps matching TRBD2 (6 bases). There are 13 residues in the CDR3. The germline V and J ends were trimmed by 8 bases and 10 bases, with 18 bases remaining between them. The CDR3 DNA sequence: TGTGCCAGCTCCACCCGCGGGGTGAAAGAGCAGTTCTTC. Residues: CASSTRGVKEQFF.

This chain joins TRBV20-1 and TRBJ2-1, with D perhaps being TRBD1 or TRBD2 (5 bases each). Germline assignment: CDR1 DFQATT and CDR2 SNEGSKA (reference sequence). V lost 8 bases and J 6 bases, leaving 17 bases between the germline ends. The CDR3 has 13 residues. The DNA of the CDR3 is TGCAGTTCTACTAAGGGGACCGTCAATGAGCAGTTCTTC. It codes for CSSTKGTVNEQFF.

V and J are TRBV4-1 and TRBJ1-2; weak D call: TRBD1 (6 bases). V was clipped by 4 bases and J by 4 bases, with 10 bases between them. Germline values: CDR1 MGHRA, CDR2 YSYEKL. The CDR3 has 13 residues. The CDR3 DNA reads as TGCGCCAGCAGCCTCGGGGGCCTCTATGGCTACACCTTC. Protein: CASSLGGLYGYTF.

This clonotype was found a few times. This chain joins TRBV24-1 and TRBJ1-5, with 7 bases identical to TRBD1. This CDR3 spans 14 amino acids. In germline, CDR1 is KGHDR, CDR2 SFDVKD. The V segment lost 5 bases and the J segment 3 bases; nucleotides outside the gene matches: 3. CDR3 region: CATSAGGTNQPQHF. DNA for the CDR3: TGTGCCACCAGTGCAGGGGGGACCAATCAGCCCCAGCATTTT.

The chain uses TRBV18 and TRBJ2-5; 9 positions match TRBD1. Germline V CDR1 and CDR2: KGHSH, LQKENI. There are 15 residues in the CDR3. With 3 bases clipped from V and 5 bases from J, the junction kept 7 bases outside the gene matches. The CDR3 loop is CASSPGQGMQETQYF. CDR3 nucleotides: TGTGCCAGCTCACCCGGACAGGGGATGCAGGAGACCCAGTACTTC.

The table lists this clonotype with a few counts. The J gene is TRBJ2-7, the V gene TRBV5-4; 8 bases map to TRBD2. V shed 0 bases and J 3 bases; nucleotides not matched to a gene: 2. Germline V gives CDR1 SGHNT, CDR2 YYREEE (reference sequence). The CDR3 sequence is 14 residues long. In DNA form, the CDR3 reads TGTGCCAGCAGCTTGGCGGGAGGGATCTACGAGCAGTACTTC. Its translation is CASSLAGGIYEQYF.

This clonotype was seen ten or more times. The chain has TRBV5-6 and TRBJ2-1; D gene uncertain. The CDR3 runs 12 residues. V lost 1 base and J 9 bases, leaving 8 bases between the germline ends. From germline, CDR1 is SGHDT and CDR2 YYEEEE. CDR3 region: CASSLFRVEQFF. The CDR3 region has the DNA TGTGCCAGCAGCTTGTTTCGGGTTGAGCAGTTCTTC. Full variable domain (rest looked up from reference TRBV5-6 and TRBJ2-1): DAGVTQSPTHLIKTRGQQVTLRCSPKSGHDTVSWYQQALGQGPQFIFQYYEEEERQRGNFPDRFSGHQFPNYSSELNVNALLLGDSALYLCASSLFRVEQFFGPGTRLTVL.

This clonotype was seen a few times. This chain connects TRBV30 to TRBJ1-5; D is ambiguous. Trimming removed 0 bases at V and 1 base at J, with 10 bases between. This CDR3 is 15 amino acids long. The germline CDR1 and CDR2 sequences are GTSNPN and SVGIG (reference sequence). The CDR3 nucleotides are TGTGCCTGGAGTGTACAACACCTAAGCAATCAGCCCCAGCATTTT. Translated, it gives CAWSVQHLSNQPQHF.

This clonotype was detected many times. The chain combines TRBV6-2 or TRBV6-3 with TRBJ2-7, with 11 bases identical to TRBD1. V shed 5 bases and J 7 bases; nucleotides not matched to a gene: 10. Germline assignment: CDR1 MNHEY and CDR2 SVGEGT. This CDR3 is 15 amino acids long. In nucleotides, the CDR3 is TGTGCCAGCAGTCCCCAGGACAGGGGGCCGGGAGAGCAGTACTTC. Translation gives CASSPQDRGPGEQYF.

This clonotype has more than one count but fewer than ten. The genes are TRBV7-3 and TRBJ2-1; 7 nucleotides line up with TRBD1. V shed 2 bases, J shed 7 bases, and the junction held 5 bases outside the gene matches. Germline assignment: CDR1 SGHTA and CDR2 FQGTGA. The CDR3 sequence is 14 residues long. CDR3 sequence: CASSLGTAGNEQFF. In DNA form, the CDR3 reads TGTGCCAGCAGCTTAGGGACAGCCGGGAATGAGCAGTTCTTC.

The chain combines TRBV19 with TRBJ1-1; TRBD1 might be the D (5 bases). CDR3 length: 14 amino acids. Germline lookup yields CDR1 LNHDA and CDR2 SQIVND (reference sequence). The germline V and J ends were trimmed by 6 bases and 6 bases, with 17 bases remaining between them. The CDR3: CASSRGRGMAEAFF. The CDR3 DNA reads as TGTGCCAGTAGCCGCGGGCGGGGGATGGCTGAAGCTTTCTTT.

This clonotype was found a few times. The chain couples TRBV3-1 to TRBJ2-5; tentative D call: TRBD1 (6 bases). V lost 4 bases and J lost 4, with 10 bases in between. The CDR3 is made up of 13 amino acids. CDR1 is LGHDT, CDR2 YNNKEL, per germline (reference sequence). Written as DNA, the CDR3 is TGTGCCAGCAGCCCTCAGGGGCGAGAGACCCAGTACTTC. This sequence encodes CASSPQGRETQYF.

This clonotype was counted ten times or more. The chain recombines TRBV6-2 or TRBV6-3 with TRBJ1-5; D unclear. The V gene lost 6 bases and the J gene lost 0 bases, with 15 bases spanning the gap. CDR3 length: 16 amino acids. CDR1 MNHEY and CDR2 SVGEGT come from the germline V gene. This chain's CDR3 is CASSHGGWYSNQPQHF. The CDR3 nucleotides are TGTGCCAGCAGCCACGGAGGATGGTATAGCAATCAGCCCCAGCATTTT.

This chain uses TRBV7-9 with TRBJ2-5, with 9 bases matching TRBD2. The CDR3 extends over 18 amino acids. Germline V CDR1 and CDR2: SEHNR, FQNEAQ (reference sequence). Trimming cost V 5 bases and J 1 base; bases outside gene matches: 14. CDR3 nucleotides: TGTGCCAGCAGCCCCAGGCTGACTAGCGGAGGCCCCCAAGAGACCCAGTACTTC. Translating gives CASSPRLTSGGPQETQYF.

This clonotype was seen at least ten times. V is TRBV7-2 and J is TRBJ2-7; no clear D gene. CDR1 and CDR2 from the germline V gene are SGHTA and FQGNSA. Trimming pared 5 bases from V and 2 bases from J, leaving 16 bases between. This CDR3 contains 15 residues. CDR3 sequence reads: CASSTSAYGAYEQYF. The CDR3 region has the DNA TGTGCCAGCAGCACCTCAGCCTATGGTGCCTACGAGCAGTACTTC.